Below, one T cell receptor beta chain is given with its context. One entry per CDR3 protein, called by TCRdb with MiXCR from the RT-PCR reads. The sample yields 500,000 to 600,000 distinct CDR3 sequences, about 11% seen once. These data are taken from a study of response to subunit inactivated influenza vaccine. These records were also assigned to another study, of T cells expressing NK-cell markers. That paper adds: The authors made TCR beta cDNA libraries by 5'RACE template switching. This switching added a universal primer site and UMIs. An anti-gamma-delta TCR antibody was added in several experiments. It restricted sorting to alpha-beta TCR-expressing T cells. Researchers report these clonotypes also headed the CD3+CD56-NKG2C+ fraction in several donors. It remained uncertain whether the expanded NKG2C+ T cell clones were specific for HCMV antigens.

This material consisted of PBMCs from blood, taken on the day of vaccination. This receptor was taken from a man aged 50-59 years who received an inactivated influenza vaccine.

CDR3 sequence: CSARRQLGKDQPQHF. DNA for the CDR3: TGCAGTGCTAGACGACAGCTGGGGAAGGATCAGCCCCAGCATTTT. This chain links TRBV20-1 with TRBJ1-5; a weak D match, TRBD1 (5 bases). Trimming stripped 2 bases from V and 5 bases from J, with 16 bases between. The germline V gene has CDR1 DFQATT and CDR2 SNEGSKA (reference sequence). This CDR3 spans 15 amino acids.